This T cell receptor beta chain is from a study of monozygotic twins with inflammatory bowel disease. Study-wide results and limits: IBD patients, compared with healthy twins, shared fewer clonotypes with others (especially with disease activity).

The UMIs contained a 6-nucleotide sample barcode. They were added by template switching during cDNA synthesis. TCRdb re-analyzed the 5' RACE reads; it lists each CDR3 protein once, without DNA. The listing contains roughly 150,000 distinct CDR3 sequences. As regards this clonotype: Its antigen is currently unknown.

The CDR3 loop spans 17 amino acids. The germline V gene encodes CDR1 SGHRS and CDR2 YFSETQ. Collection of an approximately 2.5 ml blood sample took place per donor. The sequenced sample was blood. The TCR originated in a human donor with ulcerative colitis or Crohn's disease, or a healthy co-twin of an affected twin (not recorded which). The V and J genes are TRBV5-1 and TRBJ2-5; TCRdb names TRBD1, which stays unverified in the absence of DNA. CDR3 residues: CASSLGPDRVVQETQYF.